This T cell receptor (beta chain) originates from a study of cytomegalovirus exposure and HLA in healthy donors. Study results and caveats: According to reports, the classifier identified cytomegalovirus status with high specificity and sensitivity.

Of note for this clone: Its target is not known.

The data were produced by immunoSEQ multiplex PCR, yet TCRdb's version contains in-frame clones alone and is incomplete. The table lists about 79,000 clones, roughly 93% of them singletons. Germline V gives CDR1 MNHEY, CDR2 SMNVEV (reference sequence). CDR3 size: 13 residues. Trimming took off 4 bases at V and 8 bases at J, with 14 bases between the two ends. The specimen was PBMCs. This chain links TRBV27 with TRBJ1-2; no firm D call. This sequence originates from a woman aged 25 to 39 in good health and CMV-seronegative. CDR3 sequence (DNA): TGTGCCAGCAGTTCATTCGTGGAGGGAGGCTACACCTTC. Translation gives CASSSFVEGGYTF.